The rows below give T cell receptor beta chains drawn from one sample of a study of post-analysis software for immune sequencing data. TCRdb passed the PCR reads through MiXCR, listing each CDR3 protein once. The profile shows about 770,000 distinct CDR3 sequences, around 42% of them singletons. The specimen sequenced was blood. All receptors come from a girl between 10 and 17 years old with multiple sclerosis. Both conserved end residues are part of each CDR3. The D gene is left open where the match is weak. Some rows mark clone size as missing; the rest say once, few, many or name a class of expanded clone.

V	size	D	J	length	DNA	CDR3
TRBV6-5	.	.	TRBJ1-5	16	TGTGCCAGCAGGAACCGACGGGTGCAGGGACGCCAGCCCCAGCATTTT	CASRNRRVQGRQPQHF
TRBV20-1	.	.	TRBJ2-7	11	TGCAGTGCCAAGGCCCCCTACGAGCAGTACTTC	CSAKAPYEQYF
TRBV7-9	.	.	TRBJ2-7	17	TGTGCCAGCAGCTCCCCGTTACTAAGCGGAAACTCCTACGAGCAGTACTTC	CASSSPLLSGNSYEQYF
TRBV10-3	.	.	TRBJ2-7	14	TGTGCCATCAGTGAGTCGGGCAGAACCTACGAGCAGTACTTC	CAISESGRTYEQYF
TRBV28	few	.	TRBJ2-7	14	TGTGCCAGCAGTGGCCGTCACAACTCCTACGAGCAGTACTTC	CASSGRHNSYEQYF
TRBV29-1	.	TRBD1	TRBJ1-1	14	TGCAGCGTTCCCCCGACAGGGAAGAACACTGAAGCTTTCTTT	CSVPPTGKNTEAFF
TRBV28	.	.	TRBJ2-7	15	TGTGCCAGCAGCACCGTATTCCGGGGCTCCTACGAGCAGTACTTC	CASSTVFRGSYEQYF
TRBV29-1	few	.	TRBJ1-1	13	TGCAGCGTTGAAGATCTTGTGAACACTGAAGCTTTCTTT	CSVEDLVNTEAFF
TRBV6-5	.	.	TRBJ2-7	15	TGTGCCAGCAGCCTCAGGGGACCCATCTCCTACGAGCAGTACTTC	CASSLRGPISYEQYF
TRBV20-1	.	TRBD2	TRBJ2-5	15	TGCAGTGCTAGAGATTACGGACTAGCGGGAGAGACCCAGTACTTC	CSARDYGLAGETQYF
TRBV11-1	once	.	TRBJ1-1	15	TGTGCCAGCAGCCGCGGGGCAGGGACGAGCACTGAAGCTTTCTTT	CASSRGAGTSTEAFF